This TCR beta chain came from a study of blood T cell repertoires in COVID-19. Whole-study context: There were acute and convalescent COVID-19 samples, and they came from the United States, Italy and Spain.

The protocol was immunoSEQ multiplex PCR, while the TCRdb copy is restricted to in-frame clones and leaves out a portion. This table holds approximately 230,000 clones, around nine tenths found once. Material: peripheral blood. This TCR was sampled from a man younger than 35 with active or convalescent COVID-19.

CDR3 DNA: TGTGCCAGCACTATAGGAGGGGCAGCTCAAGGCTACACCTTC. Encoded protein: CASTIGGAAQGYTF. The chain joins TRBV28 to TRBJ1-2; possible D gene TRBD1, 5 bases. Per the germline V gene, CDR1 is MDHEN and CDR2 is SYDVKM. CDR3 length: 14 residues. V was trimmed by 7 bases and J by 8 bases, leaving 20 bases between them.